This T cell receptor (beta chain) was profiled in a study of shared clonotypes between healthy human individuals. Study-wide context: Donor composition was a couple of women and three men, aged 18 to 49.

As handled by the study authors: ImmunoSEQ output lacked quality scores and full-length reads, limiting matched filtering. Here immunoSEQ multiplex PCR was the method, and the copy in TCRdb shows in-frame clones only, minus some. That table furnishes V, J and clone size, whereas the DNA furnished D and trimming. The sample consists of 2 million to 2.5 million clones, more than 85% of them appearing once. Regarding this clone: The antigen is not known. Other DNA sequences in this specimen translate into the identical CDR3.

CDR1 is MNHEY and CDR2 is SMNVEV in the germline V gene (reference sequence). V lost 6 bases and J lost 0, with 15 bases in between. CDR3 size: 15 residues. The naive CD8 subset, CD45RO-negative cells positively selected for CCR7, excluded terminally differentiated effector memory CD45RA+ cells. Study-level findings and limits: Clonotypes that were shared across a handful of donors made up about 5.1% of naive CD4 clonotypes. Non-shared clonotypes showed lower generation probabilities than clonotypes common to all four donors.

This clonotype was sampled from a man between 18 and 29 years old in good health. Some clones in this sample may be carry-over from other donors' samples. This chain uses TRBV27 with TRBJ2-7, with D possibly called TRBD1 or TRBD2 (5 bases each). The sample consisted of naive CD8+ T cells from PBMCs. The DNA for the CDR3 is TGTGCCAGCAGCCCGGCGGCAGGGAGCTCCTACGAGCAGTACTTC. Protein: CASSPAAGSSYEQYF.